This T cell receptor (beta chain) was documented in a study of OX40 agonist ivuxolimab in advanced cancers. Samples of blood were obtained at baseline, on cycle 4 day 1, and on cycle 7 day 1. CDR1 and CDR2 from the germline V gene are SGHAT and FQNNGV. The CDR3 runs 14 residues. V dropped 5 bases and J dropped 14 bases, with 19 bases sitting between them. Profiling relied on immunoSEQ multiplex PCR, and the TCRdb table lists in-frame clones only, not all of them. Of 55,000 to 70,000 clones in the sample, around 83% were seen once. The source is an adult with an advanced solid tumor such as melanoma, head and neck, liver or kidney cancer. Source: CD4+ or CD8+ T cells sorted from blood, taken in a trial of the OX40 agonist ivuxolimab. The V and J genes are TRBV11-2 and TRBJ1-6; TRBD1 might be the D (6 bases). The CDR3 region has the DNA TGTGCCAGCAGCCAGACCAGGGGCGAGGGGGCCCTCCACTTT. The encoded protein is CASSQTRGEGALHF.